A single sample gave rise to the 2 T cell receptor beta chains below, sequenced in a study of blood T cell repertoires in COVID-19. The repertoire was sequenced with immunoSEQ multiplex PCR; TCRdb's copy has only in-frame clones and lacks some. The sample yields under 70,000 clones, around 80% seen once. Sequencing was carried out using peripheral blood. The receptors derive from a human donor in a cohort sampled during active COVID-19.

The V call is TRBV19, the J call TRBJ2-4; tentatively, D is TRBD2 (5 bases). CDR1 and CDR2 from the germline V gene are LNHDA and SQIVND (reference sequence). V was cut by 7 bases and J by 9 bases, with 10 bases left in between. The CDR3 contains 11 residues. CDR3 region: CASTPGTIQYF. The CDR3 DNA follows: TGTGCCAGTACCCCGGGAACCATTCAGTACTTC.

The V gene is TRBV7-3, the J gene TRBJ2-6; a possible D gene is TRBD1 (6 bases). The germline gives CDR1 SGHTA, CDR2 FQGTGA. The CDR3 runs to 18 residues. V lost 2 bases, J lost 3 bases, and 17 bases lay in between. The CDR3 bases are TGTGCCAGCAGCTTAGCAGGGGCCTCATTCGGTGGGGCCAACGTCCTGACTTTC. Protein sequence: CASSLAGASFGGANVLTF.